The 13 T cell receptor beta chains below were found in one sample sequenced in a study of high-grade serous ovarian cancer treatment subgroups (TCRdb year 2021). The tumor samples were collected prior to definitive surgery or chemotherapy. Libraries were made using the immunoSEQ multiplex PCR assay. Imported from immuneACCESS, the table was reduced by TCRdb to in-frame sequences with V and J called. These copies leave out some clones; in studies compared against another copy, an unresolved V gene accounts for under half, and the cause of the remainder is not known. The sample table lists under 4,000 clones, about 63% of them with a count of one. Of the sample, approximately 15% falls within the top ten clones. The material sequenced was tumor tissue. These receptors all come from a human donor with high-grade serous ovarian cancer.

The chain couples TRBV6-5 to TRBJ2-1; TRBD1 might be the D (6 bases). Germline V gene sequence: CDR1 MNHEY, CDR2 SVGAGI. CDR3 length: 10 residues. CDR3 protein: CATGFNEQFF. CDR3 bases: TGTGCAACAGGGTTCAATGAGCAGTTCTTC.

CDR3 nucleotides: TGCGCCAGCAGCTTGAACAGGGTGAACTATGGCTACACCTTC. Its translation: CASSLNRVNYGYTF. The chain carries TRBV5-1 and TRBJ1-2, with a possible D match to TRBD1 (6 bases). Germline loops: CDR1 SGHRS, CDR2 YFSETQ. CDR3 length: 14 amino acids. The ends were cut back, 1 base at V and 2 bases at J, with 9 bases in the middle.

V usage is TRBV5-4 and J usage is TRBJ2-5, with 12 bases matching TRBD2. V lost 1 base, J lost 5 bases, and 6 bases stayed unmatched. This CDR3 contains 16 residues. CDR1 is SGHNT, CDR2 YYREEE, per germline (reference sequence). The CDR3 loop is CASSLPSGGAWETQYF. The CDR3 DNA follows: TGTGCCAGCAGCTTGCCTAGCGGGGGGGCCTGGGAGACCCAGTACTTC.

This chain connects TRBV9 to TRBJ2-2; 7 positions agree with TRBD1. The V gene's germline CDR1 is SGDLS and CDR2 YYNGEE. Losses at the gene ends were 5 bases for V and 4 bases for J; bases not matched to a gene: 2. There are 13 residues in the CDR3. The CDR3 spells CASRAGGTGELFF. Written as DNA, the CDR3 is TGTGCCAGCAGAGCAGGGGGCACCGGGGAGCTGTTTTTT.

The chain uses TRBV7-3 and TRBJ2-3, with TRBD1 matching over 8 bases. J was trimmed by 2 bases and V by 5 bases; bases with no gene match: 6. The germline gives CDR1 SGHTA, CDR2 FQGTGA. The CDR3 runs to 15 residues. The CDR3 DNA follows: TGTGCCAGCAGCCCCGGACAGGGTCTCACAGATACGCAGTATTTT. It encodes CASSPGQGLTDTQYF.

The chain recombines TRBV7-2 with TRBJ2-7; D perhaps matches TRBD1 (6 bases). The CDR3 sequence is 13 residues long. V shed 4 bases and J shed 2 bases, with 9 bases lying between them. Germline CDR1 SGHTA, CDR2 FQGNSA. Written as DNA, the CDR3 is TGTGCCAGCAGCTCCGGGACACCCTACGAGCAGTACTTC. Protein: CASSSGTPYEQYF.

This chain uses TRBV7-9 with TRBJ1-1, with no clear D. V lost 5 bases and J lost 0, with 7 bases in between. Germline loops: CDR1 SEHNR, CDR2 FQNEAQ (reference sequence). CDR3 size: 13 residues. The CDR3 region is CASSMEVNTEAFF. The CDR3 nucleotides are TGTGCCAGCAGCATGGAGGTGAACACTGAAGCTTTCTTT. Variable domain in full (rest from reference TRBV7-9 and TRBJ1-1): DTGVSQNPRHKITKRGQNVTFRCDPISEHNRLYWYRQTLGQGPEFLTYFQNEAQLEKSRLLSDRFSAERPKGSFSTLEIQRTEQGDSAMYLCASSMEVNTEAFFGQGTRLTVV.

The chain employs TRBV4-3 and TRBJ2-2; D could derive from TRBD1 or TRBD2 (5 bases each). The V gene's germline CDR1 is LGHNA and CDR2 YSLEER. V was cut by 4 bases and J by 4 bases, with 16 bases left in between. CDR3 length: 16 residues. The CDR3 region has the DNA TGCGCCAGCAGCCGTCGCGGTCGGGACCGCACCGGGGAGCTGTTTTTT. Its protein is CASSRRGRDRTGELFF.

The chain couples TRBV4-1 to TRBJ2-1, with D hard to call. Deletions cut 0 bases from V and 4 bases from J, with 1 base between. Germline CDR1 and CDR2: MGHRA and YSYEKL. CDR3 length equals 12 residues. The CDR3 DNA reads TGCGCCAGCAGCCAAGATTACAATGAGCAGTTCTTC. It translates to CASSQDYNEQFF.

V is TRBV6-6 and J is TRBJ1-2; TRBD1 agrees at 11 bases. The CDR3 is made up of 14 amino acids. CDR1 is MNHNY and CDR2 is SVGAGI in the germline V gene (reference sequence). V trimming: 6 bases; J trimming: 8 bases; junction bases outside the gene matches: 8. The CDR3 spells CASRLGTGGSGYTF. Written as DNA, the CDR3 is TGTGCCAGCAGACTCGGGACAGGGGGTTCGGGCTACACCTTC.

This chain connects TRBV5-5 to TRBJ2-7; D perhaps matches TRBD2 (8 bases). This CDR3 comprises 16 residues. Germline CDR1 reads SGHKS; CDR2 reads YYEKEE (reference sequence). Trimming stripped 1 base from V and 2 bases from J, with 16 bases between. The CDR3 nucleotides are TGTGCCAGCAGCTTGAATCCGGGAGGGGGCCCCTACGAGCAGTACTTC. It encodes CASSLNPGGGPYEQYF.

The chain recombines TRBV14 with TRBJ2-3; the match to TRBD1 covers 10 bases. With V trimmed by 3 bases and J by 3 bases, 6 bases remained unmatched. Germline V gives CDR1 SGHDN, CDR2 FVKESK. The CDR3 is 16 amino acids. The CDR3: CASSHYWTGGTDTQYF. In nucleotides, the CDR3 is TGTGCCAGCAGCCATTACTGGACAGGGGGGACAGATACGCAGTATTTT.

The chain joins TRBV2 to TRBJ2-3; TRBD2 might be the D (6 bases). There are 14 residues in the CDR3. V was trimmed by 6 bases and J by 6 bases, leaving 16 bases between them. Germline CDR1 is SNHLY and CDR2 is FYNNEI. The CDR3 region has the DNA TGTGCCAGCAGGGTTAGAGGGACTGGGGATACGCAGTATTTT. Its protein product is CASRVRGTGDTQYF. Complete variable domain (other parts from reference TRBV2 and TRBJ2-3): EPEVTQTPSHQVTQMGQEVILRCVPISNHLYFYWYRQILGQKVEFLVSFYNNEISEKSEIFDDQFSVERPDGSNFTLKIRSTKLEDSAMYFCASRVRGTGDTQYFGPGTRLTVL.